The 3 T cell receptor beta chains in this list originate from one sample, sequenced in a study of T cells in Graves' hyperthyroidism and ophthalmopathy. RNA transcripts gave rise to amplified TCR beta CDR3 regions. With the HTBI primer set, the TCR CDR3 went through a first round of RT-PCR. TCRdb ran MiXCR on the multiplex PCR reads and lists one entry per CDR3 protein. The sample holds some 760,000 distinct CDR3 sequences; 14% are singletons and the top ten take about 10%. Sequencing was carried out using blood. These receptors were taken from a woman between 18 and 29 years old with Graves' hyperthyroidism.

Turning to this clonotype: A read error may be the cause here, since a much bigger clone is one base away. The conserved phenylalanine or tryptophan normally closing the CDR3 is absent here, so this likely arose from a read error. V is TRBV11-2 and J is TRBJ1-1; D may be TRBD1 (5 bases). CDR3 length: 14 residues. Germline V gives CDR1 SGHAT, CDR2 FQNNGV. V lost 5 bases and J 1 base, leaving 11 bases between the germline ends. CDR3 sequence (DNA): TGTGCCAGCAGCCCGAACAGGCCGAACACTGAAGCTTTCATT. It specifies CASSPNRPNTEAFI.

This sequence joins TRBV30 and TRBJ2-7; D is possibly TRBD1 or TRBD2 (8 bases each). V gave up 2 bases and J gave up 4 bases, with 21 bases separating them. This CDR3 spans 16 amino acids. Germline V lookup: CDR1 GTSNPN, CDR2 SVGIG (reference sequence). The CDR3 DNA is TGTGCCTGGAGTCCTGCGGGGGGACAGGCCTTTTACGAGCAGTACTTC. Translating gives CAWSPAGGQAFYEQYF.

This clonotype was seen a handful of times. V is TRBV6-2 or TRBV6-3 and J is TRBJ1-2, with TRBD1 matching 7 bases. Looked up from germline, CDR1 is MNHEY and CDR2 is SVGEGT. After removal of 6 bases from V and 0 bases from J, the junction contained 10 bases not matched to a gene. This CDR3 has 16 residues. The CDR3, as DNA: TGTGCCAGCAGCCAAGCACGGGACAGACCTAACTATGGCTACACCTTC. This sequence encodes CASSQARDRPNYGYTF.